This TCR beta chain was recorded in a study of T-cell reconstitution after alpha-beta-depleted transplantation in children. Study outcomes and limitations: From surviving recipient T cells and thymic progenitors came the high day-60 TCRbeta diversity observed in some patients. One year post-transplant, T-cell counts and diversity were largely derived from T cells produced anew. Reported findings indicate that, about two months after transplant, alpha-beta T cells came from several hundred expanded clones, which were derived from non-depleted graft cells.

The CDR3 is 14 amino acids. Trimming removed 3 bases at V and 3 bases at J, with 8 bases between. Library preparation (for TCRbeta) was performed with unique molecular identifiers. Using its own MiXCR run on the PCR reads, TCRdb lists one record per CDR3 protein. The profile shows 500,000 or so distinct CDR3 sequences, about an eighth of them singletons. This clonotype has at least ten counts. The target antigen is unknown. The TCR was taken from a female patient aged 2-10 years who had a stem cell transplant for aplastic anemia, so the T cells may come from the graft donor. J is TRBJ2-2 and V is TRBV12-3 or TRBV12-4; D gene uncertain. This specimen consisted of PBMCs, mostly from graft donor cells, obtained 180 days after TCRalphabeta/CD19-depleted stem cell transplant. The DNA of the CDR3 is TGTGCCAGCAGTTTTGGGCTTTACACCGGGGAGCTGTTTTTT. Translation: CASSFGLYTGELFF.